This T cell receptor (beta chain) was sequenced during a study of a mutant IDH1 vaccine in newly diagnosed glioma. Study background: Prior therapy was radiotherapy, temozolomide, or both; most received both.

Data came from immunoSEQ multiplex PCR; TCRdb stores just in-frame clones and leaves some out. Altogether around 82,000 clones are present, approximately 80% being singletons, with the ten largest covering around 5.2%. V was trimmed by 3 bases and J by 1 base, leaving 10 bases between them. The CDR3 is 15 residues long. CDR1 is LGHNA, CDR2 YNFKEQ, per germline. The time point was: baseline, week 1 (first vaccination visit). Regarding treatment: pre-vaccination baseline after standard-of-care therapy. The sample in question was PBMCs, obtained from a glioma patient treated with radiotherapy, temozolomide or both. The chain employs TRBV4-2 and TRBJ1-5; D is perhaps TRBD1 (5 bases). The TCR comes from a man aged 40-55 years with glioma. Some clones in this sample may be carry-over from other donors' samples. The CDR3 protein is CASSQGPLSNQPQHF. CDR3 DNA: TGTGCCAGCAGCCAGGGACCATTGAGCAATCAGCCCCAGCATTTT.